The next 4 T cell receptor beta chains were all read from a single sample in a study of cytomegalovirus exposure and HLA in healthy donors. The assay was immunoSEQ multiplex PCR, and TCRdb's table has in-frame clones only and misses some. This sample carries approximately 70,000 clones, approximately 94% of them seen once, and the ten largest clones take more than 1%. Sequencing input: PBMCs. These receptors were collected from a woman aged 18-29 years in good health and CMV-seronegative.

CDR3 nucleotides: TGTGCCAGCAGTGGGGTCAGGGCCGAAGAGACCCAGTACTTC. This encodes CASSGVRAEETQYF. The chain uses TRBV6-1 and TRBJ2-5; possible D gene TRBD1, 5 bases. The V end lost 4 bases, the J end lost 3 bases, and 12 bases lay between the germline ends. The germline CDR1 and CDR2 sequences are MNHNS and SASEGT. The CDR3 spans 14 residues.

The J gene is TRBJ2-3, the V gene TRBV6-4, with 8 bases identical to TRBD1. V shed 0 bases, J shed 2 bases, and the junction held 1 base outside the gene matches. The CDR3 totals 15 residues. Germline lookup yields CDR1 MRHNA and CDR2 SNTAGT. Here the CDR3 reads CASSDSQGDTDTQYF. The CDR3 DNA sequence: TGTGCCAGCAGTGACTCACAGGGGGACACAGATACGCAGTATTTT.

The chain employs TRBV6-7 and TRBJ2-3; D is uncertain. TRBV6-7 is annotated as an ORF whose role is uncertain. V was clipped by 5 bases and J by 5 bases, with 5 bases between them. The CDR3 runs to 11 residues. The CDR3 protein is CASSGKDTQYF. CDR3 nucleotides: TGTGCCAGCAGTGGCAAAGATACGCAGTATTTT.

J is TRBJ2-5 and V is TRBV7-5; the table's D call, TRBD2, was not checked against the DNA. TRBV7-5 is recorded as a pseudogene. The CDR3 spans 18 residues. This CDR3 is CARSVTGLAGGGGETQYF. The CDR3 nucleotides read TGTGCCAGAAGCGTAACGGGACTAGCGGGTGGGGGAGGAGAGACCCAGTACTTC.